A selection of T cell receptor beta chains follows, all from one sample in a study of blood T cells in healthy people across ages. TCRdb passed the 5' RACE reads through MiXCR, listing each CDR3 protein once. The table records hundreds of thousands of distinct CDR3 sequences, roughly 20% of them present only once. The sequenced sample consisted of blood. Receptors originate from a man between 65 and 85 years old in good health. Both conserved end residues are part of each CDR3. D genes are given only for firm matches. Clone size is shown for a subset of rows, as once, few, many or a class of expanded clone.

clone size: few
J gene: TRBJ2-4
CDR3 length: 16
D gene: -
V gene: TRBV12-3/TRBV12-4
CDR3 DNA: TGTGCCAGCAGAAACAGGGGGGGGCTAGCCAAAAACATTCAGTACTTC
CDR3 protein: CASRNRGGLAKNIQYF

clone size: many
J gene: TRBJ1-1
CDR3 length: 11
D gene: -
V gene: TRBV28
CDR3 DNA: TGTGCCAGCAGGCAGATCGGCCAGGCGTTCTTT
CDR3 protein: CASRQIGQAFF

clone size: -
J gene: TRBJ1-4
CDR3 length: 15
D gene: TRBD1
V gene: TRBV6-6
CDR3 DNA: TGTGCCAGCAGATCCGGGACAGGGGTTAATGAAAAACTGTTTTTT
CDR3 protein: CASRSGTGVNEKLFF

clone size: few
J gene: TRBJ2-5
CDR3 length: 16
D gene: TRBD2
V gene: TRBV7-7
CDR3 DNA: TGTGCTAGCAGTAAATGGACTAGCGGGAGCGGAGAGACCCAGTACTTC
CDR3 protein: CASSKWTSGSGETQYF

clone size: -
J gene: TRBJ1-1
CDR3 length: 14
D gene: -
V gene: TRBV29-1
CDR3 DNA: TGCAGCGTTGAAGTTGGTAGTGCGTACACTGAAGCTTTCTTT
CDR3 protein: CSVEVGSAYTEAFF

clone size: many
J gene: TRBJ2-1
CDR3 length: 12
D gene: -
V gene: TRBV29-1
CDR3 DNA: TGCAGCGTTGGTCGCTCCTACAATGAGCAGTTCTTC
CDR3 protein: CSVGRSYNEQFF

clone size: few
J gene: TRBJ2-1
CDR3 length: 14
D gene: -
V gene: TRBV15
CDR3 DNA: TGTGCCACCAGCAGGACCGACAGCTACAATGAGCAGTTCTTC
CDR3 protein: CATSRTDSYNEQFF

clone size: few
J gene: TRBJ2-7
CDR3 length: 15
D gene: TRBD1
V gene: TRBV29-1
CDR3 DNA: TGCAGCGCTAAGACCGGGACAGGAAGCTCCTACGAGCAGTACTTC
CDR3 protein: CSAKTGTGSSYEQYF

clone size: -
J gene: TRBJ2-6
CDR3 length: 16
D gene: TRBD1
V gene: TRBV7-3
CDR3 DNA: TGCGCCAGCAGGGGACAGGTGTCTTCTGGGGCCAACGTCCTGACTTTC
CDR3 protein: CASRGQVSSGANVLTF

clone size: many
J gene: TRBJ2-4
CDR3 length: 15
D gene: -
V gene: TRBV6-2/TRBV6-3
CDR3 DNA: TGTGCCAGCAGTGCCCGACAGCATTATAGCAACATTCAGTACTTC
CDR3 protein: CASSARQHYSNIQYF

clone size: -
J gene: TRBJ2-5
CDR3 length: 15
D gene: TRBD1
V gene: TRBV11-2
CDR3 DNA: TGTGCCAGCAGCTTGGGACAGATGTACCAAGAGACCCAGTACTTC
CDR3 protein: CASSLGQMYQETQYF

clone size: many
J gene: TRBJ2-4
CDR3 length: 14
D gene: -
V gene: TRBV7-2
CDR3 DNA: TGTGCCAGCAGTACCGGGTCAGCCAAAAACATTCAGTACTTC
CDR3 protein: CASSTGSAKNIQYF

clone size: -
J gene: TRBJ2-3
CDR3 length: 15
D gene: TRBD2
V gene: TRBV10-3
CDR3 DNA: TGTGCCATCAGAGAGACTAGCGGGAGAACAGATACGCAGTATTTT
CDR3 protein: CAIRETSGRTDTQYF

clone size: -
J gene: TRBJ2-1
CDR3 length: 13
D gene: -
V gene: TRBV12-3/TRBV12-4
CDR3 DNA: TGTGCCAGCAACCAGAGGTCCGGTGGTGAGCAGTTCTTC
CDR3 protein: CASNQRSGGEQFF

clone size: few
J gene: TRBJ2-3
CDR3 length: 17
D gene: TRBD2
V gene: TRBV7-6
CDR3 DNA: TGTGCCAGCAGTTCCGCCGGGACTAGCGGGAGCACAGATACGCAGTATTTT
CDR3 protein: CASSSAGTSGSTDTQYF

clone size: few
J gene: TRBJ2-1
CDR3 length: 14
D gene: TRBD2
V gene: TRBV20-1
CDR3 DNA: TGCAGTGCAAGCCCGGGACTAGCGGGAGGGTTGGCGTACTTC
CDR3 protein: CSASPGLAGGLAYF

clone size: few
J gene: TRBJ2-4
CDR3 length: 18
D gene: TRBD2
V gene: TRBV4-2
CDR3 DNA: TGTGCCAGCAGCCAAGATACGGGGGGGGCCGGGCCCAAAAACATTCAGTACTTC
CDR3 protein: CASSQDTGGAGPKNIQYF

clone size: -
J gene: TRBJ2-3
CDR3 length: 18
D gene: TRBD2
V gene: TRBV20-1
CDR3 DNA: TGCAGTGCGTGGCATCCCGGGACTAGCGGGAGTAGGGCAGATACGCAGTATTTT
CDR3 protein: CSAWHPGTSGSRADTQYF

clone size: -
J gene: TRBJ2-3
CDR3 length: 14
D gene: TRBD2
V gene: TRBV20-1
CDR3 DNA: TGCAGTGCTAGTCCTAGCGGGGTTGGAGATACGCAGTATTTT
CDR3 protein: CSASPSGVGDTQYF

clone size: -
J gene: TRBJ1-3
CDR3 length: 17
D gene: TRBD1
V gene: TRBV7-9
CDR3 DNA: TGTGCCAGCAGCGCCAAAACCGGGACAGGGGGAGGAAACACCATATATTTT
CDR3 protein: CASSAKTGTGGGNTIYF

clone size: -
J gene: TRBJ2-7
CDR3 length: 15
D gene: -
V gene: TRBV2
CDR3 DNA: TGTGCCAGCAGTGTCTCCAGGGGGGGTTCCTACGAGCAGTACTTC
CDR3 protein: CASSVSRGGSYEQYF

clone size: -
J gene: TRBJ1-4
CDR3 length: 15
D gene: TRBD1
V gene: TRBV20-1
CDR3 DNA: TGCAGTGCTAGCTCCCGGGGACAGGGTACAGAAAAACTGTTTTTT
CDR3 protein: CSASSRGQGTEKLFF

clone size: -
J gene: TRBJ1-5
CDR3 length: 13
D gene: -
V gene: TRBV3-1
CDR3 DNA: TGTGCCAGCAGCCAAGAGGGGGATCAGCCCCAGCATTTT
CDR3 protein: CASSQEGDQPQHF

clone size: -
J gene: TRBJ2-5
CDR3 length: 16
D gene: TRBD2
V gene: TRBV6-1
CDR3 DNA: TGTGCCAGCAGTGAAGCAGGGCTAGCGGGAAGAGAGACCCAGTACTTC
CDR3 protein: CASSEAGLAGRETQYF

clone size: -
J gene: TRBJ2-3
CDR3 length: 14
D gene: -
V gene: TRBV10-3
CDR3 DNA: TGTGCCATCAGTGACCAGGGTCTGGGAGATACGCAGTATTTT
CDR3 protein: CAISDQGLGDTQYF

clone size: few
J gene: TRBJ2-1
CDR3 length: 16
D gene: TRBD2
V gene: TRBV15
CDR3 DNA: TGTGCCACCAGCAGAGGAGGCGGGAGGTCCTACAATGAGCAGTTCTTC
CDR3 protein: CATSRGGGRSYNEQFF

clone size: -
J gene: TRBJ2-3
CDR3 length: 15
D gene: -
V gene: TRBV20-1
CDR3 DNA: TGCAGTGCTAGTAGGGGCGGGGCACGCACAGATACGCAGTATTTT
CDR3 protein: CSASRGGARTDTQYF

clone size: -
J gene: TRBJ2-5
CDR3 length: 13
D gene: -
V gene: TRBV5-1
CDR3 DNA: TGCGCCAGCAGCCGGGACTTCGAAGAGACCCAGTACTTC
CDR3 protein: CASSRDFEETQYF

clone size: few
J gene: TRBJ2-7
CDR3 length: 15
D gene: -
V gene: TRBV28
CDR3 DNA: TGTGCCAGCAGTTTAACTGGCCGGGAGCCCTACGAGCAGTACTTC
CDR3 protein: CASSLTGREPYEQYF

clone size: few
J gene: TRBJ2-5
CDR3 length: 14
D gene: TRBD1
V gene: TRBV25-1
CDR3 DNA: TGTGCCAGCAGTTCGTGGCAGGGGGCAGAGACCCAGTACTTC
CDR3 protein: CASSSWQGAETQYF

clone size: -
J gene: TRBJ1-1
CDR3 length: 14
D gene: -
V gene: TRBV6-1
CDR3 DNA: TGTGCCAGCACGCCGGGAGGCATGAACACTGAAGCTTTCTTT
CDR3 protein: CASTPGGMNTEAFF

clone size: many
J gene: TRBJ2-1
CDR3 length: 14
D gene: TRBD2
V gene: TRBV3-1
CDR3 DNA: TGTGCCAGCAGCCAAGAGCGGGAGTGGTATGAGCAGTTCTTC
CDR3 protein: CASSQEREWYEQFF

clone size: -
J gene: TRBJ1-2
CDR3 length: 15
D gene: -
V gene: TRBV12-3/TRBV12-4
CDR3 DNA: TGTGCCAGCAGTTTAACCCGGACAAGGAAGGATGGCTACACCTTC
CDR3 protein: CASSLTRTRKDGYTF

clone size: -
J gene: TRBJ2-3
CDR3 length: 14
D gene: TRBD1
V gene: TRBV5-1
CDR3 DNA: TGCGCCAGCAGGGCCGGGACAGGCACAGATACGCAGTATTTT
CDR3 protein: CASRAGTGTDTQYF

clone size: few
J gene: TRBJ2-3
CDR3 length: 16
D gene: -
V gene: TRBV28
CDR3 DNA: TGTGCCAGCAGTTCTCCTCCAGGGGGGAGCGAAGATACGCAGTATTTT
CDR3 protein: CASSSPPGGSEDTQYF

clone size: few
J gene: TRBJ2-7
CDR3 length: 14
D gene: -
V gene: TRBV13
CDR3 DNA: TGTGCCAGCAGAGCGAGAGGCAGCTCCTACGAGCAGTACTTC
CDR3 protein: CASRARGSSYEQYF

clone size: few
J gene: TRBJ1-3
CDR3 length: 13
D gene: TRBD1
V gene: TRBV20-1
CDR3 DNA: TGCAGTGCTCGGGACAGGGCTGGAAACACCATATATTTT
CDR3 protein: CSARDRAGNTIYF

clone size: -
J gene: TRBJ2-1
CDR3 length: 16
D gene: TRBD2
V gene: TRBV20-1
CDR3 DNA: TGCAGTGTTAGCTCCTTTACGGGGGGGACCTACAATGAGCAGTTCTTC
CDR3 protein: CSVSSFTGGTYNEQFF

clone size: few
J gene: TRBJ2-1
CDR3 length: 15
D gene: -
V gene: TRBV20-1
CDR3 DNA: TGCAGTGCTCAGGGTCCGGGCCTAGGGTATAATGAGCAGTTCTTC
CDR3 protein: CSAQGPGLGYNEQFF

clone size: -
J gene: TRBJ2-3
CDR3 length: 14
D gene: -
V gene: TRBV27
CDR3 DNA: TGTGCCAGCAGAACAACGGGGGTGGTGGTGACGCAGTATTTT
CDR3 protein: CASRTTGVVVTQYF

clone size: many
J gene: TRBJ2-5
CDR3 length: 14
D gene: -
V gene: TRBV9
CDR3 DNA: TGTGCCAGCAGCTCGGGACCTGGGGGAGAGACCCAGTACTTC
CDR3 protein: CASSSGPGGETQYF

clone size: many
J gene: TRBJ2-2
CDR3 length: 15
D gene: -
V gene: TRBV18
CDR3 DNA: TGTGCCAGCTCACCACAATCCGGCAACACCGGGGAGCTGTTTTTT
CDR3 protein: CASSPQSGNTGELFF

clone size: few
J gene: TRBJ2-7
CDR3 length: 17
D gene: TRBD2
V gene: TRBV20-1
CDR3 DNA: TGCAGTGCTAGCGGTTCAGGAAGCGGGATGAGCTCCTACGAGCAGTACTTC
CDR3 protein: CSASGSGSGMSSYEQYF

clone size: few
J gene: TRBJ2-5
CDR3 length: 16
D gene: TRBD2
V gene: TRBV14
CDR3 DNA: TGTGCCAGCAGCCAAGTTCAGCTAGCGGGACAAGAGACCCAGTACTTC
CDR3 protein: CASSQVQLAGQETQYF

clone size: few
J gene: TRBJ1-4
CDR3 length: 13
D gene: -
V gene: TRBV19
CDR3 DNA: TGTGCCAGCGGACCGAGGACTAATGAAAAACTGTTTTTT
CDR3 protein: CASGPRTNEKLFF